This T cell receptor (beta chain) comes out of a study of beta chain features in type 1 diabetes. Study-level points and caveats: VDJ junctions from type 1 diabetes patients carried fewer insertions and larger deletions. Across all four CD4+ subsets, people with type 1 diabetes showed modestly shorter TCRB CDR3s.

The whole isolated RNA underwent reverse transcription, so sequencing captured expressed TCRB transcripts. The repertoire was sequenced with immunoSEQ multiplex PCR; TCRdb's copy has only in-frame clones and lacks some. The sample lists roughly 250,000 clones; about 20% were seen once. Details on this clone: No antigen is known for it.

The specimen was naive CD4+ T cells from blood. The clonotype originates from a middle-aged woman with type 1 diabetes.

The CDR3 loop reads CASSLAGYEQYF. CDR3 DNA: TGTGCCAGCAGCTTAGCCGGCTACGAGCAGTACTTC. The chain combines TRBV11-3 with TRBJ2-7, with D unresolved. This CDR3 region has 12 residues. In germline, CDR1 is SGHNT, CDR2 YENEEA. Trimming cost V 1 base and J 3 bases, with 4 bases left between them.